These 9 T cell receptor beta chains share one sample of origin, sequenced in a study of siplizumab effects on memory and regulatory T cells. Profiled with immunoSEQ multiplex PCR; TCRdb holds only in-frame clones, not every one. The sample holds 100,000 to 120,000 clones, about 92% seen once. Sequenced input: CD4+ T cells sorted from blood. The receptors come from a human donor in good health.

The chain employs TRBV20-1 and TRBJ2-1; D gene ambiguous. CDR1 is DFQATT, CDR2 SNEGSKA, per germline (reference sequence). The CDR3 loop spans 11 amino acids. V gave up 6 bases and J gave up 4 bases, with 7 bases separating them. The CDR3 region is CSARSYNEQFF. CDR3 nucleotides: TGCAGTGCCAGATCTTACAATGAGCAGTTCTTC.

This clone was observed a handful of times. This chain uses TRBV5-1 with TRBJ2-1, with 8 bases fitting TRBD2. V gave up 1 base and J gave up 6 bases; unmatched junction bases: 9. Germline V gene sequence: CDR1 SGHRS, CDR2 YFSETQ. The CDR3 covers 16 residues. The CDR3 sequence: CASSLMALAGRNEQFF. The DNA of the CDR3 is TGCGCCAGCAGCTTGATGGCCTTAGCGGGGCGCAATGAGCAGTTCTTC.

The CDR3 coding sequence is TGTGCCAGCAGTGAAGTATTTACAATGAGGGAGCAGTTCTTC. This gives the protein CASSEVFTMREQFF. The chain joins TRBV6-1 to TRBJ2-1; D not resolved. The germline CDR1 and CDR2 sequences are MNHNS and SASEGT. Trimming stripped 1 base from V and 10 bases from J, with 14 bases between. CDR3 size: 14 residues.

The V and J genes are TRBV18 and TRBJ1-6, with a weak D call TRBD1 (5 bases). The CDR3 runs 12 residues. V shed 6 bases and J shed 13 bases, with 13 bases lying between them. From germline, CDR1 is KGHSH and CDR2 LQKENI. CDR3 loop: CASSIRDPPLHF. DNA for the CDR3: TGTGCCAGCTCGATACGGGACCCCCCCCTCCACTTT.

V gene TRBV10-2 combines with J gene TRBJ2-5; no definite D call. The germline V gene has CDR1 WSHSY and CDR2 SAAADI. The CDR3 consists of 11 residues. Trimming pared 4 bases from V and 4 bases from J, leaving 4 bases between. CDR3 nucleotide sequence: TGCGCCAGCAGTGTTAGAGAGACCCAGTACTTC. This translates into CASSVRETQYF.

The rearrangement links TRBV14 to TRBJ2-2, with D perhaps TRBD1 (6 bases). Trimming stripped 4 bases from V and 1 base from J, with 10 bases between. This CDR3 is built from 15 residues. Germline V gene lookup returns CDR1 SGHDN and CDR2 FVKESK. CDR3 nucleotides: TGTGCCAGCAGCCGTTTACAGGGGAACACCGGGGAGCTGTTTTTT. Translation gives CASSRLQGNTGELFF.

The chain is built from TRBV25-1 and TRBJ1-1; D call uncertain. Germline V gives CDR1 MGHDK, CDR2 SYGVNS. With 0 bases removed from V and 0 bases from J, the gap between germline ends came to 11 bases. The CDR3 sequence is 16 residues long. The CDR3: CASSEYDNLVNTEAFF. The DNA for the CDR3 is TGTGCCAGCAGTGAATATGACAACTTGGTGAACACTGAAGCTTTCTTT.

The chain recombines TRBV7-9 with TRBJ2-5; D gene ambiguous. The germline CDR1 and CDR2 sequences are SEHNR and FQNEAQ (reference sequence). The CDR3 consists of 12 residues. Deletions cut 8 bases from V and 2 bases from J, with 9 bases between. CDR3 bases: TGTGCCAGCCATGGGATGCAAGAGACCCAGTACTTC. It yields the protein CASHGMQETQYF. The full variable domain, with the rest looked up from reference TRBV7-9 and TRBJ2-5, is DTGVSQNPRHKITKRGQNVTFRCDPISEHNRLYWYRQTLGQGPEFLTYFQNEAQLEKSRLLSDRFSAERPKGSFSTLEIQRTEQGDSAMYLCASHGMQETQYFGPGTRLLVL.

The CDR3 reads CASSQAGVGSSPGELFF. The CDR3 DNA reads TGCGCCAGCAGCCAAGCAGGGGTCGGGAGTTCCCCCGGGGAGCTGTTTTTT. The V call is TRBV4-1, the J call TRBJ2-2, with D perhaps assigned TRBD1 or TRBD2 (6 bases each). Trimming took off 1 base at V and 6 bases at J, with 18 bases between the two ends. The germline V gene encodes CDR1 MGHRA and CDR2 YSYEKL. There are 17 residues in the CDR3.